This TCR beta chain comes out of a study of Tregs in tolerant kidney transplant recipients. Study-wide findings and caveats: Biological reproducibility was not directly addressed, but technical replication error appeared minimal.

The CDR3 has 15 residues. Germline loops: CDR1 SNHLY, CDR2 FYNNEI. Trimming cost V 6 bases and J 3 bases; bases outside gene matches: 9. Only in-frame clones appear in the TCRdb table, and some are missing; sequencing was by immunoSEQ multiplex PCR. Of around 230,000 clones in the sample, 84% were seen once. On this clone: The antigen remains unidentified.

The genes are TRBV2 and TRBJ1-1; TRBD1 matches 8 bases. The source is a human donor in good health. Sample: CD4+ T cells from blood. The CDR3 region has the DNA TGTGCCAGCAGGACGGCAGGGGGCGCTGACACTGAAGCTTTCTTT. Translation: CASRTAGGADTEAFF.